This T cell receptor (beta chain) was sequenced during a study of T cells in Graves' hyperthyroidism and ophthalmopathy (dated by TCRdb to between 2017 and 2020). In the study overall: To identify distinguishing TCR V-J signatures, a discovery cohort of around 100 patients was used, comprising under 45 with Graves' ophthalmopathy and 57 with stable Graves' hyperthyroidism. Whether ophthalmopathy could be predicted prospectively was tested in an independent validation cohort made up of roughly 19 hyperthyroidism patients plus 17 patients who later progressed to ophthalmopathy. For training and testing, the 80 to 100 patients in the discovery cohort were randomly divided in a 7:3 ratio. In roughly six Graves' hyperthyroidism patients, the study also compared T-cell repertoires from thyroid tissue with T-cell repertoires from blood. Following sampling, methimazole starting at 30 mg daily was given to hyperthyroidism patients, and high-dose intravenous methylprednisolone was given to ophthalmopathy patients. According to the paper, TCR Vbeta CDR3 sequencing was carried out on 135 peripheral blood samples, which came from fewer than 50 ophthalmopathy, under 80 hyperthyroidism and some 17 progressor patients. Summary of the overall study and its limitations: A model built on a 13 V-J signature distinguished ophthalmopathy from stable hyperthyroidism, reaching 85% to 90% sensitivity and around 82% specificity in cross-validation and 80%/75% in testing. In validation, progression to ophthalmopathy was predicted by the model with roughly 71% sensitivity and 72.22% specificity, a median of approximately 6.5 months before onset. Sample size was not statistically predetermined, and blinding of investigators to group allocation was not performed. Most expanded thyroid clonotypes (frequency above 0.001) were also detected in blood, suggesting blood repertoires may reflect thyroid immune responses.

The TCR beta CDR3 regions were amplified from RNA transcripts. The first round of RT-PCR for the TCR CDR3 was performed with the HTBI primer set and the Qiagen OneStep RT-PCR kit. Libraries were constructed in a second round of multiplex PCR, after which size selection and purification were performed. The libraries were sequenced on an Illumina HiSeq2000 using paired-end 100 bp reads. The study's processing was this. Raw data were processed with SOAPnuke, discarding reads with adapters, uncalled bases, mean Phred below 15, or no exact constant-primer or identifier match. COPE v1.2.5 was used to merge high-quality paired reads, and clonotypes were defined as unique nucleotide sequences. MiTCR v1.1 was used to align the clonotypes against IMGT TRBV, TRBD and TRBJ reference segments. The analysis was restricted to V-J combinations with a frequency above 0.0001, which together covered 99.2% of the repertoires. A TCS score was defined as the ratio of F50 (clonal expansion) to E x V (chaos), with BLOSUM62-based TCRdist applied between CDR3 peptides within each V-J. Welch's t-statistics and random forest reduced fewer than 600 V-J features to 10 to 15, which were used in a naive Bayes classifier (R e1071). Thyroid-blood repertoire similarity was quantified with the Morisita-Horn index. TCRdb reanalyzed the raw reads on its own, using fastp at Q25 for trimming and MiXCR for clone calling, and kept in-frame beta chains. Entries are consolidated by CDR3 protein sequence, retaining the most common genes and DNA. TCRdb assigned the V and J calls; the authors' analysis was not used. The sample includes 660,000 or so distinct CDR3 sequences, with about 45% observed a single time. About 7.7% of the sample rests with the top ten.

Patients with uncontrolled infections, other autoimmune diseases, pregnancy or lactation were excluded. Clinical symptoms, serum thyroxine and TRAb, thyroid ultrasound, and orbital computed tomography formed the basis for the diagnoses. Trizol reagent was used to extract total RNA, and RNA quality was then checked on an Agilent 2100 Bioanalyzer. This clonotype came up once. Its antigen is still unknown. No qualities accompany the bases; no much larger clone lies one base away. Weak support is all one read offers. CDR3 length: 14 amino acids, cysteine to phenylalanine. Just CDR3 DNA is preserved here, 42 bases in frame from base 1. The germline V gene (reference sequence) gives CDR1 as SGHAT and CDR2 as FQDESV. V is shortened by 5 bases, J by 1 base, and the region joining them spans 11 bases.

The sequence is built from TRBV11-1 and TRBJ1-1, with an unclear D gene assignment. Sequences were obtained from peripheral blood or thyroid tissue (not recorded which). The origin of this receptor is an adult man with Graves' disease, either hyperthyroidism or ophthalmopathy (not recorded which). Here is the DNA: TGTGCCAGCAGCCTTACATCGGGGAACACTGAAGCTTTCTTT. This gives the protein CASSLTSGNTEAFF.